Listed here is a single TCR beta chain. This clonotype was counted a few times. Its antigen is still unknown. The sample holds no much larger clone one base away, and base qualities are not on file. The data stem from a study of T cell repertoires in cytomegalovirus infection (dated by TCRdb to 2018 to 2020). Context from the whole study: Recently identified HLA-C-restricted CMV epitopes, whose presentation resists viral immunomodulation, were targeted by peptide stimulations together with well-studied HLA-B-restricted epitopes. Because public TCR beta signatures pointed to carriage of CMV infection together with the matching HLA type, the HLA type of each donor mattered for the analysis.

Sequencing was carried out with an Illumina HiSeq 1500. The raw public reads went through TCRdb reprocessing: fastp at Q25, MiXCR clone calling, in-frame beta chains kept. A single entry per CDR3 protein holds the most common genes and DNA from its merged rows. The sample includes about 890,000 distinct CDR3 sequences, with approximately 30% observed a single time. The ten largest clones represent about an eighth of the sample. Inclusive of the bounding cysteine and phenylalanine, the CDR3 is 14 residues long. Only the CDR3 region is kept as DNA, spanning 42 bases read in frame from base 1. A distance of 12 bases separates the germline ends of V and J, which lose 2 bases and 5 bases respectively. The germline V gene (reference sequence) yields MNHNY for CDR1 and SVGAGI for CDR2. Explained via the paper, the treatment or condition label denotes: in vitro stimulation with specific CMV peptide epitopes to enrich CMV-specific T cells.

What the authors observed across the whole study: The ex vivo response was dominated by HLA-C-restricted CMV-specific TCR beta clonotypes, and the single most frequent clonotype in two of eight donors was supplied by these HLA-C-restricted clonotypes. Carriers of CMV infection plus the relevant HLA type were discriminated by the cumulative frequency of public TCR beta family members in the study cohort and in an independent roughly 350-donor cohort.

The rearrangement combines TRBV6-6 with TRBJ1-1; the D region possibly corresponds to TRBD1 (6 bases align). This receptor was identified in a human donor in good health (CMV status not recorded). Some clones in this sample may be carry-over from other donors' samples. The sequencing here drew on cultured CD8+ T cells from PBMCs, taken from culture after CMV antigen stimulation. The nucleotide sequence is given as TGTGCCAGCAGTTACCAGGGGTTTAGTACTGAAGCTTTCTTT. Its amino acids are CASSYQGFSTEAFF.